This T cell receptor beta chain derives from a study of blood T cell repertoires in COVID-19. Across the study: Sites in the United States, Italy and Spain provided acute and convalescent COVID-19 samples. The cDNA or gDNA used as material had been derived from T cells, B-cell-depleted T cells, or PBMCs.

TCRdb keeps only in-frame clones here, not all; method: immunoSEQ multiplex PCR. This sample has approximately 220,000 clones, with about four fifths found just once. Losses at the gene ends were 0 bases for V and 5 bases for J; bases not matched to a gene: 3. Per the germline V gene, CDR1 is SGHRS and CDR2 is YFSETQ. This CDR3 spans 14 amino acids. The sequenced sample was peripheral blood. This TCR derives from a woman between 45 and 60 years old with acute or convalescent COVID-19. The chain combines TRBV5-1 with TRBJ2-5, with 8 positions matching TRBD1. The CDR3 here is CASSLATGGETQYF. DNA of the CDR3: TGCGCCAGCAGCTTGGCTACAGGGGGTGAGACCCAGTACTTC.